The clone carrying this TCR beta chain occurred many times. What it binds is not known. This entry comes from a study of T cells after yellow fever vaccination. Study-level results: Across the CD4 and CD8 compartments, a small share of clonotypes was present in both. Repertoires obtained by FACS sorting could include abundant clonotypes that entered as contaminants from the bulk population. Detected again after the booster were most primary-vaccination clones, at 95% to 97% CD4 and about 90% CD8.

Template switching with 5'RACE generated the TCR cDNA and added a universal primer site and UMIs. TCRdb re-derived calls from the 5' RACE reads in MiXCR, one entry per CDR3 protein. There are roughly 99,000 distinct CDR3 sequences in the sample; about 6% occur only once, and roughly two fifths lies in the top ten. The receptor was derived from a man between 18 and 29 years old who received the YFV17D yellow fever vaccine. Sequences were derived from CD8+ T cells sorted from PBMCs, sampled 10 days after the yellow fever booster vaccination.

The CDR3, as DNA: TGTGCCAGCAGTCCCACGGGGAGCACCGGGGAGCTGTTTTTT. Protein product: CASSPTGSTGELFF. V usage is TRBV7-9 and J usage is TRBJ2-2; D possibly corresponds to TRBD2 (5 bases). This CDR3 contains 14 residues. Trimming took off 6 bases at V and 4 bases at J, with 12 bases between the two ends. In germline, CDR1 is SEHNR, CDR2 FQNEAQ (reference sequence).